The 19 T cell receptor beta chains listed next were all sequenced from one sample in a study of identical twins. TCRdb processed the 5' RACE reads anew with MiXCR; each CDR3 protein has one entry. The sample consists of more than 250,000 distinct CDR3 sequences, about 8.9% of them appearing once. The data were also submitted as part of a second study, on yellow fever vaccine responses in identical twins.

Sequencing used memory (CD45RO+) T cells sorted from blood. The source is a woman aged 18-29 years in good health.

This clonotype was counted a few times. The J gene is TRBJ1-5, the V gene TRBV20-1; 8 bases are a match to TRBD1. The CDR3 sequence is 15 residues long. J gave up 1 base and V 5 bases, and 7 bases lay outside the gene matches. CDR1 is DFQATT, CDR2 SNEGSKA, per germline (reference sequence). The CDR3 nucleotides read TGCAGTGCTCCGACCCGACAGGGGAGCAATCAGCCCCAGCATTTT. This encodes CSAPTRQGSNQPQHF.

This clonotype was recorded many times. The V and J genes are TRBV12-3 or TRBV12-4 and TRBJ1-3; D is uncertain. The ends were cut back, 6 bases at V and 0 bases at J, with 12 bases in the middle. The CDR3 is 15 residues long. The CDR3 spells CASSAPGSSGNTIYF. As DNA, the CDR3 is TGTGCCAGCAGCGCCCCTGGGAGCTCTGGAAACACCATATATTTT.

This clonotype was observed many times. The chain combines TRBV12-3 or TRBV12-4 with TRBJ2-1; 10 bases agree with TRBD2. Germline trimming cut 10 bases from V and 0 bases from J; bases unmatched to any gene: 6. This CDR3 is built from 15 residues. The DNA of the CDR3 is TGTGCCATTAAAGCTAGCGGGAGCTCCTACAATGAGCAGTTCTTC. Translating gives CAIKASGSSYNEQFF.

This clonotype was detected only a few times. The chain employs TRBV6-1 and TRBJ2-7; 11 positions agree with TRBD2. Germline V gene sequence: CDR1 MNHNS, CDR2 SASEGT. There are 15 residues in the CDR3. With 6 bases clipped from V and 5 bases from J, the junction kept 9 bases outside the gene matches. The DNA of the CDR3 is TGTGCCAGCAGCATTATAGCGGGAGGGCGAAACGAGCAGTACTTC. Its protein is CASSIIAGGRNEQYF.

The CDR3 nucleotides are TGCAGTGTCCAGGGTGGTGGGGAGCTGTTTTTT. It specifies CSVQGGGELFF. The chain employs TRBV20-1 and TRBJ2-2; a weak D match, TRBD1 (5 bases). Germline V gene lookup returns CDR1 DFQATT and CDR2 SNEGSKA (reference sequence). V shed 7 bases and J shed 8 bases, with 11 bases lying between them. The CDR3 consists of 11 residues.

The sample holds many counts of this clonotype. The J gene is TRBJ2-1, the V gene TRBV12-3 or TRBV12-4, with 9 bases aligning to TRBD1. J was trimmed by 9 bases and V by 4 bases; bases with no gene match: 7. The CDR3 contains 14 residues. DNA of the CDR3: TGTGCCAGCAGTTCCCCCGGGACAGGGAGTGAGCAGTTCTTC. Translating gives CASSSPGTGSEQFF.

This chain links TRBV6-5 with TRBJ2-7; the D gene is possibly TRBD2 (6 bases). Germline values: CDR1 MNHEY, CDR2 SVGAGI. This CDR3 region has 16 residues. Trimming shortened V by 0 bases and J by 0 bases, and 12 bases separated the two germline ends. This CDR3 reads CASSYSNWGDSYEQYF. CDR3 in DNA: TGTGCCAGCAGTTACTCGAACTGGGGGGACTCCTACGAGCAGTACTTC.

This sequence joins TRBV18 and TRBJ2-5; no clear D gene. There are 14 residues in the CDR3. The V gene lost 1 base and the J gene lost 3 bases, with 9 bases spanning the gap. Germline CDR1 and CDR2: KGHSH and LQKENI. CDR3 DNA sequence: TGTGCCAGCTCACCACGAAAAGGGAAAGAGACCCAGTACTTC. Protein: CASSPRKGKETQYF. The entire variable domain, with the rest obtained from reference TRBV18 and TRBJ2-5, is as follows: NAGVMQNPRHLVRRRGQEARLRCSPMKGHSHVYWYRQLPEEGLKFMVYLQKENIIDESGMPKERFSAEFPKEGPSILRIQQVVRGDSAAYFCASSPRKGKETQYFGPGTRLLVL.

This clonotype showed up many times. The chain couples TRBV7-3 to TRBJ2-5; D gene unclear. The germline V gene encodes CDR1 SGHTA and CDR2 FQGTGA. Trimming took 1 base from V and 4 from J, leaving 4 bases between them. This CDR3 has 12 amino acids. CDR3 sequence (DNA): TGTGCCAGCAGCTTAATCGGAGAGACCCAGTACTTC. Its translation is CASSLIGETQYF.

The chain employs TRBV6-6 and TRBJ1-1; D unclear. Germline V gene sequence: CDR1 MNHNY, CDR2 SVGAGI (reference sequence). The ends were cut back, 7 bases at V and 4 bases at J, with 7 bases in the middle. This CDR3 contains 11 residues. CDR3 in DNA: TGTGCCAGCACCGCGGTCACTGAAGCTTTCTTT. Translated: CASTAVTEAFF.

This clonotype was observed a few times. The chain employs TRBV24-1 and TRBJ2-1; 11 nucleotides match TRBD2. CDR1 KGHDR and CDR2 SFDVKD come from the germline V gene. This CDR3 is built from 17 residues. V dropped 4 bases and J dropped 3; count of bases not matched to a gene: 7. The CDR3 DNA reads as TGTGCCACCAGTGACCCGACTAGCGGGGACAACTACAATGAGCAGTTCTTC. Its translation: CATSDPTSGDNYNEQFF.

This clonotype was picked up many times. The DNA of the CDR3 is TGTGCCAGCAGCGCACGCGCGGGACGCTTAAACAATGAGCAGTTCTTC. Amino acid sequence: CASSARAGRLNNEQFF. The chain uses TRBV7-2 and TRBJ2-1, with D perhaps TRBD2 (6 bases). The CDR3 has 16 amino acids. Looked up from germline, CDR1 is SGHTA and CDR2 is FQGNSA. V lost 5 bases and J lost 5, with 19 bases in between.

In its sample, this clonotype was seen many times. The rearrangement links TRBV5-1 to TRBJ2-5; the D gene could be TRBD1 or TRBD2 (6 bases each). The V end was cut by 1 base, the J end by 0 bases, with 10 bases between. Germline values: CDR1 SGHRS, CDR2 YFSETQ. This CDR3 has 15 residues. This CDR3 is CASSLLGGYQETQYF. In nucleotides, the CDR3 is TGCGCCAGCAGCTTGCTAGGGGGGTACCAAGAGACCCAGTACTTC.

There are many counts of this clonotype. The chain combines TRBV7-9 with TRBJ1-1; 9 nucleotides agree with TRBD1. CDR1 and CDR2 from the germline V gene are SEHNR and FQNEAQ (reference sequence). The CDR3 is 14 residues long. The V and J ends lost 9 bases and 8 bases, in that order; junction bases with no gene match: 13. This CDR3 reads CASQPGQGKTEAFF. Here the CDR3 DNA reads TGTGCCAGTCAACCTGGACAGGGGAAGACGGAAGCTTTCTTT.

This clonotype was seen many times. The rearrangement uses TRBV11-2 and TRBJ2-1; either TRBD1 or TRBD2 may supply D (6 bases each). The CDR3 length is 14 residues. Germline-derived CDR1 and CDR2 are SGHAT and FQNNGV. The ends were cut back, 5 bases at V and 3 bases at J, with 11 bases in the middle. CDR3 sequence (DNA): TGTGCCAGCAGCGTCGAGGGGGGCTACAATGAGCAGTTCTTC. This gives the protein CASSVEGGYNEQFF.

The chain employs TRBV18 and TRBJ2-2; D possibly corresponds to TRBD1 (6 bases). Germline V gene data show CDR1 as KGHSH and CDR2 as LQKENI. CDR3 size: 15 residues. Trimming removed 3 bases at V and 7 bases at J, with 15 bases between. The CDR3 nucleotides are TGTGCCAGCTCACCTCAGGGGCTCGTCGGCGGGGAGCTGTTTTTT. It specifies CASSPQGLVGGELFF. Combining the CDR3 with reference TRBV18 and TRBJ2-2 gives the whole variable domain NAGVMQNPRHLVRRRGQEARLRCSPMKGHSHVYWYRQLPEEGLKFMVYLQKENIIDESGMPKERFSAEFPKEGPSILRIQQVVRGDSAAYFCASSPQGLVGGELFFGEGSRLTVL.

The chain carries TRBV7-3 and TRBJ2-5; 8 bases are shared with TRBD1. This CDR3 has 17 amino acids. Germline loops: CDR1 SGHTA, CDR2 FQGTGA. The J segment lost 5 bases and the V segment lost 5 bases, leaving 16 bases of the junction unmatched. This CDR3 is CASSKNPRTGSGETQYF. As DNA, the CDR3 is TGTGCCAGCAGCAAGAACCCTAGGACAGGGTCAGGGGAGACCCAGTACTTC.

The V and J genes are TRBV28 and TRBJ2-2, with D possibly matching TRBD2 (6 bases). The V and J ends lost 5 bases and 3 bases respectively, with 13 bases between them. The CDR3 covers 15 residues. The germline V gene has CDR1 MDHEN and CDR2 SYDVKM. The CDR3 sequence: CASSPGDLDTGELFF. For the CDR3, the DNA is TGTGCCAGCAGTCCGGGAGATTTGGACACCGGGGAGCTGTTTTTT. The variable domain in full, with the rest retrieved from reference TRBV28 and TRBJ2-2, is DVKVTQSSRYLVKRTGEKVFLECVQDMDHENMFWYRQDPGLGLRLIYFSYDVKMKEKGDIPEGYSVSREKKERFSLILESASTNQTSMYLCASSPGDLDTGELFFGEGSRLTVL.

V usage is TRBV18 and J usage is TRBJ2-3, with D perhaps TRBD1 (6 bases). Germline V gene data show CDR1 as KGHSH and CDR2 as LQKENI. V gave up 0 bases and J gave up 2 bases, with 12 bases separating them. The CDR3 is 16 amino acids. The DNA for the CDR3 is TGTGCCAGCTCACCACCGACAGGAGCCCTCACAGATACGCAGTATTTT. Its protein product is CASSPPTGALTDTQYF.